This T cell receptor (beta chain) is from a study of cytomegalovirus exposure and HLA in healthy donors. The CDR3 extends over 14 amino acids. The germline V gene encodes CDR1 MNHEY and CDR2 SMNVEV (reference sequence). After removal of 5 bases from V and 4 bases from J, the junction contained 5 bases not matched to a gene. Researchers ran the PCR with 60 Vbeta and 13 Jbeta primers. The data were produced by immunoSEQ multiplex PCR, yet TCRdb's version contains in-frame clones alone and is incomplete. This sample yields over 80,000 clones, of which under 90% are seen a single time; approximately 3.8% belongs to the top ten. About this clone itself: Other DNA sequences in this specimen translate into the identical CDR3.

The clonotype was recovered from a man aged 45 to 65 in good health and CMV-seronegative. V gene TRBV27 combines with J gene TRBJ1-1; 9 nucleotides match TRBD1. The sample consisted of PBMCs. The CDR3 reads CASSPQTGGTEAFF. The CDR3 DNA reads TGTGCCAGCAGTCCCCAGACAGGGGGCACTGAAGCTTTCTTT.